This note documents a single T cell receptor beta chain sequence. Its target is unknown. The study ran its PCR with 60 Vbeta and 13 Jbeta primers. Sequencing used immunoSEQ multiplex PCR; TCRdb keeps in-frame clones, though not all of them. The sample holds 55,000 to 85,000 clones, about 84% seen once. This specimen belongs to a study of cytomegalovirus exposure and HLA in healthy donors. The CDR3 sequence is 14 residues long. V gave up 6 bases and J gave up 2 bases; unmatched junction bases: 6. Germline V gene sequence: CDR1 MDHEN, CDR2 SYDVKM. General observations from the study: According to the study, roughly 160 TCR beta chains were cytomegalovirus-associated.

Donors likely had unrecorded immune exposures despite being nominally healthy when sampled. The source is a man younger than 35 in good health and CMV-seropositive. Sequencing used PBMCs. The rearrangement uses TRBV28 and TRBJ1-2, with 7 bases aligning to TRBD1. The CDR3 loop is CASRTGRSNYGYTF. In nucleotides, the CDR3 is TGTGCCAGCAGGACAGGGCGCTCCAACTATGGCTACACCTTC.